These 16 T cell receptor beta chains came from one sample sequenced in a study of T cell changes during pregnancy in multiple sclerosis. Clones were read by immunoSEQ multiplex PCR, and TCRdb kept only the in-frame ones, dropping some. The top ten hold approximately 1.8% of the sample, which has around 56,000 clones, around 89% seen once. The sample was peripheral blood, taken after pregnancy. These receptors all come from a female donor with multiple sclerosis, enrolled in a pregnancy study.

The chain uses TRBV7-2 and TRBJ1-5; TRBD1 matches at 8 bases. The CDR3 has 13 amino acids. V was clipped by 6 bases and J by 7 bases; unmatched bases: 5. Germline V CDR1 and CDR2: SGHTA, FQGNSA. In DNA form, the CDR3 reads TGTGCCAGCAGGGGACAGGTTGGGCAGCCCCAGCATTTT. It codes for CASRGQVGQPQHF.

The rearrangement joins TRBV18 to TRBJ1-4; D is perhaps TRBD1 (5 bases). This CDR3 is 15 amino acids long. V was trimmed by 1 base and J by 6 bases, leaving 12 bases between them. The V gene's germline CDR1 is KGHSH and CDR2 LQKENI. CDR3 sequence: CASSPLGGSHEKLFF. In DNA, the CDR3 is TGTGCCAGCTCACCACTCGGGGGAAGCCATGAAAAACTGTTTTTT.

The rearrangement uses TRBV9 and TRBJ1-6, with D maybe TRBD1 (5 bases). CDR1 and CDR2 (germline): SGDLS, YYNGEE. The germline V and J ends were trimmed by 1 base and 7 bases, with 6 bases remaining between them. The CDR3 spans 13 residues. The DNA of the CDR3 is TGTGCCAGCAGCGTACAGGGAAATTCACCCCTCCACTTT. Encoded protein: CASSVQGNSPLHF.

V is TRBV6-5 and J is TRBJ1-3; unclear D gene. Per the germline V gene, CDR1 is MNHEY and CDR2 is SVGAGI. This CDR3 has 14 residues. Trimming pared 2 bases from V and 4 bases from J, leaving 9 bases between. CDR3 loop: CASSYREGGNTIYF. For the CDR3, the DNA is TGTGCCAGCAGTTACAGGGAGGGCGGAAACACCATATATTTT.

The rearrangement joins TRBV19 to TRBJ1-1; D is unresolved. The CDR3 consists of 13 residues. V lost 2 bases, J lost 2 bases, and 6 bases lay in between. The germline gives CDR1 LNHDA, CDR2 SQIVND (reference sequence). Here the CDR3 DNA reads TGTGCCAGTAGTATAAACACAAACACTGAAGCTTTCTTT. Translated: CASSINTNTEAFF.

Here the CDR3 reads CASDGGETYEQYF. The CDR3 DNA follows: TGTGCCAGCGACGGAGGGGAAACCTACGAGCAGTACTTC. The chain has TRBV2 and TRBJ2-7, with a possible D match to TRBD2 (6 bases). Germline CDR1 and CDR2: SNHLY and FYNNEI. This CDR3 comprises 13 residues. V was shortened by 8 bases and J by 2 bases, with 13 bases between the two germline ends. Drawing the rest from reference TRBV2 and TRBJ2-7, the complete variable domain is EPEVTQTPSHQVTQMGQEVILRCVPISNHLYFYWYRQILGQKVEFLVSFYNNEISEKSEIFDDQFSVERPDGSNFTLKIRSTKLEDSAMYFCASDGGETYEQYFGPGTRLTVT.

The sample holds a few counts of this clone. This sequence joins TRBV7-2 and TRBJ1-1; 7 bases are a match to TRBD1. Germline assignment: CDR1 SGHTA and CDR2 FQGNSA. V was clipped by 4 bases and J by 3 bases; unmatched bases: 2. This CDR3 is 13 amino acids long. The CDR3 reads CASSSTGHTEAFF. For the CDR3, the DNA is TGTGCCAGCAGCTCGACAGGGCACACTGAAGCTTTCTTT.

The chain recombines TRBV9 with TRBJ1-5, with D perhaps TRBD1 (5 bases). With 1 base removed from V and 5 bases from J, the gap between germline ends came to 16 bases. The CDR3 length is 16 residues. Germline lookup yields CDR1 SGDLS and CDR2 YYNGEE. CDR3 protein: CASSVRSWQGHQPQHF. The CDR3 DNA follows: TGTGCCAGCAGCGTAAGGAGCTGGCAGGGCCATCAGCCCCAGCATTTT.

The chain carries TRBV2 and TRBJ2-1; D is ambiguous. Looked up from germline, CDR1 is SNHLY and CDR2 is FYNNEI. V lost 3 bases, J lost 5 bases, and 14 bases lay in between. The CDR3 runs to 15 residues. This chain's CDR3 is CASSDQENFDNEQFF. In DNA, the CDR3 is TGTGCCAGCAGTGACCAAGAGAATTTTGACAATGAGCAGTTCTTC.

The V and J genes are TRBV6-5 and TRBJ2-7; TRBD1 matches 7 bases. Germline values: CDR1 MNHEY, CDR2 SVGAGI. The J segment lost 5 bases and the V segment lost 6 bases, leaving 1 base of the junction unmatched. The CDR3 is made up of 11 amino acids. CDR3 sequence: CASRTGHEQYF. The CDR3 coding sequence is TGTGCCAGCAGGACAGGGCACGAGCAGTACTTC.

The genes are TRBV6-1 and TRBJ2-3, with D possibly matching TRBD1 (6 bases). V lost 5 bases and J 4 bases, leaving 10 bases between the germline ends. Germline V gene sequence: CDR1 MNHNS, CDR2 SASEGT. CDR3 length: 13 amino acids. Here the CDR3 DNA reads TGTGCCAGCAGTCTCAGGGGTGCAGATACGCAGTATTTT. Encoded protein: CASSLRGADTQYF.

The chain has TRBV2 and TRBJ1-2; D is undetermined. Germline V CDR1 and CDR2: SNHLY, FYNNEI. The CDR3 is 14 residues long. Trimming took 8 bases from V and 5 from J, leaving 18 bases between them. CDR3 residues: CASGNPPSEYGYTF. Here the CDR3 DNA reads TGTGCCAGCGGAAACCCCCCCAGCGAATATGGCTACACCTTC.

V and J are TRBV7-9 and TRBJ1-1; possibly TRBD1 for D (6 bases). Germline CDR1 reads SEHNR; CDR2 reads FQNEAQ (reference sequence). The V and J ends lost 5 bases and 0 bases respectively, with 19 bases between them. This CDR3 comprises 17 residues. This CDR3 is CASSLNFRQAVNTEAFF. DNA of the CDR3: TGTGCCAGCAGCCTAAACTTCCGACAGGCTGTGAACACTGAAGCTTTCTTT.

This clone was found once. The genes are TRBV6-6 and TRBJ2-7; D is ambiguous. Looked up from germline, CDR1 is MNHNY and CDR2 is SVGAGI (reference sequence). The CDR3 consists of 14 residues. V was shortened by 0 bases and J by 2 bases, with 8 bases between the two germline ends. The CDR3 protein is CASSYSGDTYEQYF. In nucleotides, the CDR3 is TGTGCCAGCAGTTACTCCGGAGATACCTACGAGCAGTACTTC.

The CDR3 DNA sequence: TGTGCCAGCACCGGCCACAGTGGCAAAGGAGCTTTCTTT. Its protein is CASTGHSGKGAFF. The chain couples TRBV6-1 to TRBJ1-1; no clear D gene. The CDR3 loop spans 13 amino acids. Germline lookup yields CDR1 MNHNS and CDR2 SASEGT. V was clipped by 7 bases and J by 10 bases, with 19 bases between them.

CDR3 in DNA: TGCGCCAGCAGCTTGTGGGAGGAAACTGAAGCTTTCTTT. This gives the protein CASSLWEETEAFF. The chain recombines TRBV5-1 with TRBJ1-1; no clear D. CDR1 is SGHRS, CDR2 YFSETQ, per germline. The CDR3 runs 13 residues. Deletions cut 1 base from V and 5 bases from J, with 9 bases between.